This section outlines one T cell receptor (beta chain) sequence together with its context. What it binds is unknown. The CDR3 has 15 amino acids. Trimming removed 0 bases at V and 2 bases at J, with 11 bases between. CDR1 is MGHRA, CDR2 YSYEKL, per germline. This sample was taken from a study of siplizumab effects on memory and regulatory T cells. Each sample contributed about 10^5 TCR templates to the assay. Assay: immunoSEQ multiplex PCR; the TCRdb copy retains only in-frame clones and omits some. The table shows approximately 100,000 clones, with nearly 95% occurring only once. Findings and caveats of the study: Apparently more diverse than memory cells, naive T cells also seemed major alloresponse contributors. Confirmation was lacking for the suppressive function of proliferating Tregs derived from siplizumab cultures.

V gene TRBV4-1 combines with J gene TRBJ2-7; the D call may be TRBD1 or TRBD2 (5 bases each). The receptor was derived from a human donor in good health. The sequenced sample was Tregs sorted from blood. CDR3 sequence reads: CASSQDEGRAYEQYF. The CDR3 region has the DNA TGCGCCAGCAGCCAAGATGAGGGCAGGGCCTACGAGCAGTACTTC.